Listed below are T cell receptor beta chains from one sample, sequenced in a study of T cell responses to AZD1222 COVID-19 vaccine. Clones were sequenced by immunoSEQ multiplex PCR, and TCRdb holds only the in-frame ones, with some missing. The table lists about 130,000 clones, more than 80% of them singletons. This material consisted of peripheral blood, taken on day 0 of AZD1222 vaccination. The receptors come from an adult in good health. Both conserved end residues are part of each CDR3. D genes are given only for firm matches. A row's size may be missing; if present it is once, few, many or a size class.

D: NA
V: TRBV3-1/TRBV3-2
size: NA
J: TRBJ2-7
CDR3: CASSPDGTLGEQYF
DNA: TGTGCCAGCAGCCCCGACGGTACCCTCGGCGAGCAGTACTTC

D: NA
V: TRBV6-5
size: NA
J: TRBJ1-1
CDR3: CASSYSNSRTEAFF
DNA: TGTGCCAGCAGTTACTCGAATTCCCGTACTGAAGCTTTCTTT

D: NA
V: TRBV5-1
size: NA
J: TRBJ1-2
CDR3: CASSLDQGGGYTF
DNA: TGCGCCAGCAGCTTGGACCAGGGTGGTGGCTACACCTTC

D: NA
V: TRBV27
size: NA
J: TRBJ2-2
CDR3: CASSSSAGPTGELFF
DNA: TGTGCCAGCAGTTCCTCAGCAGGTCCCACCGGGGAGCTGTTTTTT

D: NA
V: TRBV6-6
size: NA
J: TRBJ2-7
CDR3: CASSYSGRRYEQYF
DNA: TGTGCCAGCAGTTATTCGGGACGCCGATACGAGCAGTACTTC

D: NA
V: TRBV10-3
size: NA
J: TRBJ2-5
CDR3: CAISEQAGPHRETQYF
DNA: TGTGCCATCAGTGAGCAAGCGGGCCCCCACAGGGAGACCCAGTACTTC

D: TRBD2
V: TRBV19
size: NA
J: TRBJ2-1
CDR3: CASSITSQREGRNEQFF
DNA: TGTGCCAGTAGTATAACGTCACAGCGGGAGGGCCGGAATGAGCAGTTCTTC

D: NA
V: TRBV19
size: NA
J: TRBJ2-7
CDR3: CASSRTGRSMGSYEQYF
DNA: TGTGCCAGTAGTAGAACGGGACGTTCAATGGGGTCCTACGAGCAGTACTTC

D: TRBD1
V: TRBV7-8
size: NA
J: TRBJ1-2
CDR3: CASSLDQGVRYYGYTF
DNA: TGTGCCAGCAGCTTAGACCAGGGGGTCCGGTACTATGGCTACACCTTC

D: NA
V: TRBV3-1/TRBV3-2
size: NA
J: TRBJ2-7
CDR3: CASSQASLRRDEQYF
DNA: TGTGCCAGCAGCCAAGCTAGCCTTCGAAGGGACGAGCAGTACTTC

D: NA
V: TRBV27
size: NA
J: TRBJ2-7
CDR3: CASSTSGGYSYEQYF
DNA: TGTGCCAGCAGTACGTCAGGGGGGTACTCCTACGAGCAGTACTTC

D: TRBD1
V: TRBV6-5
size: NA
J: TRBJ2-7
CDR3: CASSLTGGDEQYF
DNA: TGTGCCAGCAGCTTGACAGGGGGCGACGAGCAGTACTTC

D: TRBD2
V: TRBV28
size: NA
J: TRBJ2-1
CDR3: CASSLWTSGKNHNEQFF
DNA: TGTGCCAGCAGTCTATGGACTAGCGGGAAGAATCACAATGAGCAGTTCTTC

D: NA
V: TRBV27
size: NA
J: TRBJ1-5
CDR3: CASSSMGRQYLPSNQPQHF
DNA: TGTGCCAGCAGTTCAATGGGTCGACAGTACCTACCCAGCAATCAGCCCCAGCATTTT

D: NA
V: TRBV6-4
size: few
J: TRBJ1-2
CDR3: CASSDLTTGRMSYTF
DNA: TGTGCCAGCAGTGATCTCACTACAGGGAGGATGAGCTACACCTTC

D: NA
V: TRBV19
size: NA
J: TRBJ1-2
CDR3: CASSTGAESHSGYTF
DNA: TGTGCCAGTAGTACCGGCGCGGAGTCCCACTCGGGCTACACCTTC